This T cell receptor beta chain is drawn from a study of graft-versus-host responses after intestinal transplantation. Across the whole study: Recipients were given multivisceral, liver-intestinal, or isolated intestinal transplants.

The length of the CDR3 is 16 residues. Germline lookup yields CDR1 MNHEY and CDR2 SMNVEV (reference sequence). Deletions cut 0 bases from V and 2 bases from J, with 12 bases between. The method was immunoSEQ multiplex PCR; TCRdb's version includes in-frame clones alone and lacks a portion of them. The data contain some 2,500 clones, around 95% of them singletons. About this clone itself: The antigen is not known.

Study observations and caveats: GvH clones detected in recipient marrow included some appearing first in ileum or blood.

The V gene is TRBV27, the J gene TRBJ2-3, with D possibly matching TRBD1 (5 bases). The TCR sequence derives from a human patient who received an intestinal transplant, so some T cells may come from the graft donor. The material was PBMCs, obtained about 20 days after intestinal transplant. CDR3 DNA: TGTGCCAGCAGTTTATCAGGCAGGGCTCTCACAGATACGCAGTATTTT. Amino acid sequence: CASSLSGRALTDTQYF.